This T cell receptor beta chain derives from a study of cytomegalovirus exposure and HLA in healthy donors. Study-level background: There were over 350 genotyped donors. Of these, 81% fell in the genetic ancestry cluster associated with self-reported Caucasian donors.

The germline gives CDR1 SGHRS, CDR2 YFSETQ. This CDR3 has 17 residues. The trim removed 4 bases at V and 1 base at J, leaving 13 bases unmatched. A word on this clone: The target antigen is unknown.

With 60 Vbeta and 13 Jbeta primers, the PCR was carried out. The protocol was immunoSEQ multiplex PCR, while the TCRdb copy is restricted to in-frame clones and leaves out a portion. This sample has about 170,000 clones, with around 80% found just once. General observations from the study: Later findings reportedly placed an Asian-associated ancestry cluster below the approximately 630-donor mean for N-insertions. Analyzed later, most CMV-associated TCR beta chains appeared HLA-restricted.

The chain combines TRBV5-1 with TRBJ1-2; 7 nucleotides match TRBD1. This clonotype originated in a male donor in good health and CMV-seronegative. Material for sequencing was PBMCs. CDR3 residues: CASSTSPTGNFNYGYTF. The CDR3 nucleotides read TGCGCCAGCAGCACAAGCCCGACAGGGAACTTTAACTATGGCTACACCTTC.